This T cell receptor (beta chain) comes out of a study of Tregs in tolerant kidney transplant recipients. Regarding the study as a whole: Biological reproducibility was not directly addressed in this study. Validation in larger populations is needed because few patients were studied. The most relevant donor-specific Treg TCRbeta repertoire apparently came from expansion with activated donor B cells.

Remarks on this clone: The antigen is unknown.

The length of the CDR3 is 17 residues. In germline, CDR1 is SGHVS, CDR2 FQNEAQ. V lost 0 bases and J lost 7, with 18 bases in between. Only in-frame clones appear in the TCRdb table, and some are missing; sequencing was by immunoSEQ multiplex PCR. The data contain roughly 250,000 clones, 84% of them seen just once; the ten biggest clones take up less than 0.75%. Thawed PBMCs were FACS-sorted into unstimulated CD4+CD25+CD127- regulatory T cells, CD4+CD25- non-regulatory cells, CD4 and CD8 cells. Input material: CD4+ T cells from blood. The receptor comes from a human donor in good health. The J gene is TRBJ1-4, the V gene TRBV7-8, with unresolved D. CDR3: CASSLADAAGAAEKLFF. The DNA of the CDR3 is TGTGCCAGCAGCTTAGCGGATGCGGCTGGAGCGGCTGAAAAACTGTTTTTT.